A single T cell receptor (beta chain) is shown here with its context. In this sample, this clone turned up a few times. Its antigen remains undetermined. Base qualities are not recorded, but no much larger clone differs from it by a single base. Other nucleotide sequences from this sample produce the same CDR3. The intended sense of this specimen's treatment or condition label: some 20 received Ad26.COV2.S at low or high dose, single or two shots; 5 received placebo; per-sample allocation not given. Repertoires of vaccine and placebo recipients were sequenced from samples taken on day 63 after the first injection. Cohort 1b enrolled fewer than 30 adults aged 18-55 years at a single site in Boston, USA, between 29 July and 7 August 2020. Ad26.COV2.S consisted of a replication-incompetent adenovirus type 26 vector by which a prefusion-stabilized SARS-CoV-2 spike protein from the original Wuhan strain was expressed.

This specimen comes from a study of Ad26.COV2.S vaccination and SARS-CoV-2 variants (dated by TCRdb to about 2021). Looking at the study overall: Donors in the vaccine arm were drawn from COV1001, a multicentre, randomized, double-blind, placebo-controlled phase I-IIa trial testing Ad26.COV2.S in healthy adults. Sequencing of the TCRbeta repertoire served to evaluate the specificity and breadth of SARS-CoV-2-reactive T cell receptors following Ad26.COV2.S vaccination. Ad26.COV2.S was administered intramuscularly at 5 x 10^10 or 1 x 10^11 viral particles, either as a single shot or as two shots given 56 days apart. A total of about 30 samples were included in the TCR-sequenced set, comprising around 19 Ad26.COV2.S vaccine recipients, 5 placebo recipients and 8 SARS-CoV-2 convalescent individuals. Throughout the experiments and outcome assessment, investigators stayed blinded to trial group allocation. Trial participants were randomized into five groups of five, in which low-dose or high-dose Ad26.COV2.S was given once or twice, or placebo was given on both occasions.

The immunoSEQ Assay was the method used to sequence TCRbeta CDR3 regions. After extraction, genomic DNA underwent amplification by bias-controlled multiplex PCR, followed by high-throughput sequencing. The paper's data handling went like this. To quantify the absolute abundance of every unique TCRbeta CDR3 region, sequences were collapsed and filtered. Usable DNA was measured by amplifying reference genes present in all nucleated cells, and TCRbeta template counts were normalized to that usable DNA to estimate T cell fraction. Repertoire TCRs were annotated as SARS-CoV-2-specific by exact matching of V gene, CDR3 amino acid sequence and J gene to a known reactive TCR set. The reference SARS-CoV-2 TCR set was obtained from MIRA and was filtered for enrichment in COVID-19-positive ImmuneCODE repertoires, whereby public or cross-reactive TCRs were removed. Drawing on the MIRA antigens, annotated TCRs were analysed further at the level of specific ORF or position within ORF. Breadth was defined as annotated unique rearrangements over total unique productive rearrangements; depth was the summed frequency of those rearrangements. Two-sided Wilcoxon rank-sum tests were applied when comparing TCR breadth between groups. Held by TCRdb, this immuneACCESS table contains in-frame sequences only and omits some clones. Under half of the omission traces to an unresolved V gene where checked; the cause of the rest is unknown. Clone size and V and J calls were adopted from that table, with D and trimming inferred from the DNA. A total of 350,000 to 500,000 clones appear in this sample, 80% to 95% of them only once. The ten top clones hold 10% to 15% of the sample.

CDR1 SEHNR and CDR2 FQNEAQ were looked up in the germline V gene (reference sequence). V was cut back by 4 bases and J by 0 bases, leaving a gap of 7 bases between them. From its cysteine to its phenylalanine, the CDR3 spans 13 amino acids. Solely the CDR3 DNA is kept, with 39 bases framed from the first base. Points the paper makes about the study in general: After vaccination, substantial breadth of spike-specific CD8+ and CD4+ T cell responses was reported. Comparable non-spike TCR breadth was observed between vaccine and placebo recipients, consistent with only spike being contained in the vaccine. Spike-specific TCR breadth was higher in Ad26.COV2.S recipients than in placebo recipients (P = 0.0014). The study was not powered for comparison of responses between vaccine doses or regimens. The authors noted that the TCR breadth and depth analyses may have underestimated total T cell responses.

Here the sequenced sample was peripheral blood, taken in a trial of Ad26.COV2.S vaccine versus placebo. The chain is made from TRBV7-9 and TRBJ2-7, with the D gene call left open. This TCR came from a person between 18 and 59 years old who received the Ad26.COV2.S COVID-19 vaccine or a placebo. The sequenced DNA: TGTGCCAGCAGCTCCAGAGACTCCTACGAGCAGTACTTC. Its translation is CASSSRDSYEQYF.